This T cell receptor (beta chain) was identified in a study of blood T cells in healthy people across ages (dated by TCRdb to between 2015 and 2017). About the full investigation: Template switching captured roughly one uniquely barcoded TCR beta cDNA molecule per two T cells in model experiments. The study measured age-related changes in TCR beta repertoire diversity using deep sequencing normalized with unique cDNA molecular identifiers. The donors were split into four age groups: young (average about 15 years), middle-aged (around 40), aged (about 62) and long-lived (roughly 86). For two donors (one aged 18 to 30 and one aged 80 or older), the study analyzed two additional independent replicas of 1 million unique cDNA reads from the same blood draw.

The paper as a whole reports these results and caveats: Compared with the aged group, the long-lived group had more naive CD4+ T cells, fewer expanded clones and increased TCR diversity, a pattern suggesting age selection. Observed TCR beta diversity per million T cells fell roughly linearly with age, and a significant reduction was already apparent by age around 40. Conclusive comparison of naive and antigen-experienced compartments was prevented by the profiling of bulk unsorted PBMCs. The CMV infection status of donors was not known, potentially confounding age-related changes in expanded clonotypes. Estimates of total diversity from one million sequenced T cells were regarded as lower bounds and underestimates. Observed TCR beta diversity correlated strongly with the percentage of naive T cells measured by flow cytometry.

Details on this clonotype: Its antigen target is currently unknown. The record has no base qualities; no much larger clone is one base away.

Trimming costs V 7 bases and J 1 base, and their ends lie 11 bases apart. The CDR1 and CDR2 encoded by the germline V gene (reference sequence) are MNHNY and SVGAGI. The CDR3, from cysteine to phenylalanine, totals 13 residues. Here the CDR3 DNA is all that survives: 39 bases in frame from base 1. Systemically healthy Caucasian individuals from Russia, 39 in total and aged about 6 to 100 years, were included as donors. Each donor gave ten milliliters of peripheral blood, drawn into EDTA-treated Vacutainer tubes. Ficoll-Paque density-gradient centrifugation was used to isolate PBMCs, with at least 6 million per sample. Total RNA, at least 5 micrograms per sample, was extracted from PBMCs with Trizol reagent. For every donor, flow cytometry on a PBMC aliquot measured the percentage of naive CD45RAhigh/CD27high T cells. Receptor amplification or capture employed 5' RACE. The sample was run on an Illumina HiSeq 2500. The second PCR ran for about 6 to 11 cycles and used a J-beta primer mix along with a sample-barcoded 5' primer. Each TCR beta cDNA molecule received a unique molecular identifier from a template-switch 5' adaptor carrying 12 random nucleotides. Each sample yielded at least 2.5 million CDR3-containing paired-end reads. First-strand cDNA was synthesized from all RNA with the Mint cDNA synthesis kit, primed by a TRBC-specific oligonucleotide. All cDNA was treated with uracil-DNA glycosylase and then went through a first 18-cycle PCR with the universal primers M1SS and BC2_uni_R. As for the authors' bioinformatics: For normalization, 1 million high-quality reads, each with a distinct molecular identifier, were randomly selected from each sample. Instead of being binned into consensus sequences, reads that shared molecular identifiers were thrown out. MiTCR, set to a Q25 quality threshold and the strictest error-elimination algorithm, was used for CDR3 identification, clonotype clustering and error correction. Lower-bound total TCR beta diversity was estimated with a nonparametric unseen species model using Euler transformation. TCRdb reprocessing: public reads trimmed at Q25 with fastp, clones called with MiXCR, in-frame beta chains kept. Here each entry gathers all rows of one CDR3 protein and keeps the most common genes and DNA. V and J calls and clone size were set by TCRdb, not the authors. The sample yields 1 million or so distinct CDR3 sequences; about 23% were counted once. Of the sample, 0.65% to 0.95% falls within the top ten clones.

This same sample was also taken into another study, of T cells of mothers and their children. The second publication reports: The donors were nine systemically healthy Caucasian individuals, made up of three mothers and their six children. cDNA synthesis consumed the entire amount of extracted RNA, loaded at about 1.6 ug RNA in each 15 ul reaction. In the second PCR, sample barcodes and 2-4 random nucleotides were introduced via the M1S primer. Each mother yielded over 8.5 million TCR beta CDR3 reads and each child 2.5 million to 3 million reads. Thymic selection similarly shapes TCR recombination output in related and unrelated pairs, with minor effect from inherited differences. Related mother-child pairs always showed normalized repertoire overlap that was slightly higher than in unrelated mother-child pairs, though the difference was never significant. No persistent microchimeric T cell clones were detected, at a sensitivity of 80 to 100 clones per million clonotypes. In the study, deep NGS was used to compare the TCR beta repertoires of mothers and children, and features distinguishing related mother-child pairs from unrelated individuals were sought. On average, the children were approximately 12 +/- 4 years old, while the mothers were around 42 +/- 4 years old. After adapters were ligated using NEBNext reagents, the libraries underwent 100+100 nt paired-end sequencing on an Illumina HiSeq 2000. To avoid cross-contamination, the mother libraries and the child libraries were prepared a month apart and sequenced in separate runs. For each donor, somewhere between about 450,000 and 2,000,000 distinct TCR beta clonotypes were identified. Naive TCR beta clonotypes were estimated from low-frequency clonotypes matched to each donor's FACS-determined naive share, without sorting.

Sequenced input: blood. This clonotype originated in a girl aged 2 to 10 in good health. The rearranged segments are TRBV6-6 and TRBJ2-7, with the D gene not confidently named. The CDR3 amino acid sequence is: CASTTDGSYEQYF. The DNA is TGTGCCAGCACCACGGACGGTTCCTACGAGCAGTACTTC.